These T cell receptor beta chains were read from a single sample in a study of T cell repertoires in cytomegalovirus infection. Their specific antigens are unknown. Each CDR3 protein gets one entry after TCRdb re-called the reads with MiXCR. The sample includes some 130,000 distinct CDR3 sequences, about 24% seen only once; the top ten take approximately 35%. The sample comprised PBMCs, sequenced either directly or after in vitro stimulation (not recorded which). These receptors all stem from a human donor in good health (CMV status not recorded). Some clones in this sample may be carry-over from other donors' samples. CDR3s include the opening cysteine and the closing phenylalanine or tryptophan. Fields, in order: D gene, V gene, J gene, clone size, CDR3 DNA, CDR3 protein. D genes are given only for firm matches. Where a row states a size, it is once, few, many or the class of an expanded clone; other rows omit it.

TRBD1	TRBV28	TRBJ1-2	NA	TGTGCCAGCAGTTTCATCAGGGGGCACCCCTATGGCTACACCTTC	CASSFIRGHPYGYTF
NA	TRBV5-1	TRBJ2-1	few	TGCGCCAGCAGCTTGTTAGCGATTGGCTCCTACAATGAGCAGTTCTTC	CASSLLAIGSYNEQFF
TRBD1	TRBV15	TRBJ2-1	few	TGTGCCACCAGCAGCGGACAGGGCTCCTACAATGAGCAGTTCTTC	CATSSGQGSYNEQFF
NA	TRBV7-4	TRBJ2-5	few	TGTGCCAGCAGCCAATATGTCCAAGAGACCCAGTACTTC	CASSQYVQETQYF
NA	TRBV12-3/TRBV12-4	TRBJ1-1	few	TGTGCCAGCAGTATGACAGCGGGGGGCACTGAAGCTTTCTTT	CASSMTAGGTEAFF
NA	TRBV7-2	TRBJ2-1	few	TGTGCCAGCAACCAGCGGGCCCGAGGCGATGAGCAGTTCTTC	CASNQRARGDEQFF
NA	TRBV6-5	TRBJ1-6	NA	TGTGCCAGCAGTTACTCCTTTAATTCACCCCTCCACTTT	CASSYSFNSPLHF
TRBD1	TRBV6-5	TRBJ2-7	few	TGTGCCAGCAGTTACGGGACAGGGGGTTTCTACGAGCAGTACTTC	CASSYGTGGFYEQYF
NA	TRBV7-2	TRBJ2-5	many	TGTGCCAGCAGCTTTCGGGGGTTTATACGGGAATATGAGGAGACCCAGTACTTC	CASSFRGFIREYEETQYF
TRBD2	TRBV28	TRBJ2-7	NA	TGTGCCAGCAGGCTGGGAGGGAGCTCCTACGAGCAGTACTTC	CASRLGGSSYEQYF
TRBD2	TRBV5-6	TRBJ2-1	NA	TGTGCCAGCAGCAGCGGGACGGATCTTTACAATGAGCAGTTCTTC	CASSSGTDLYNEQFF
NA	TRBV4-1	TRBJ2-1	once	TGCGCCAGCAGCCAAGAATTCGTCGGGGTGGAACGGTCTGAGCAGTTCTTC	CASSQEFVGVERSEQFF
TRBD1	TRBV6-1	TRBJ2-3	NA	TGTGCCAGCAGACCGGGACAGACCACAGATACGCAGTATTTT	CASRPGQTTDTQYF
TRBD2	TRBV6-1	TRBJ2-1	NA	TGTGCCAGCAGGTTGACTAGCGGGACCTACAATGAGCAGTTCTTC	CASRLTSGTYNEQFF
TRBD1	TRBV7-2	TRBJ1-2	many	TGTGCCAGCAGCTTCACCGGGACAGGAATACTCTATGGCTACACCTTC	CASSFTGTGILYGYTF
TRBD1	TRBV7-2	TRBJ1-1	few	TGTGCCAGCAGCTCTTGGACAGGGCGGGACACTGAAGCTTTCTTT	CASSSWTGRDTEAFF
NA	TRBV6-1	TRBJ2-1	NA	TGTGCCAGCAGGCCCCCCGCGGCGAATGAGCAGTTCTTC	CASRPPAANEQFF
NA	TRBV7-3	TRBJ2-7	once	TGTGCCAGCAGCTTCATCCGGGGCCAAGTTGAGCAGTACTTC	CASSFIRGQVEQYF
TRBD1	TRBV6-5	TRBJ2-2	many	TGTGCCAGCAGTTACTCGGGACAGGGAAAAGGGAACACCGGGGAGCTGTTTTTT	CASSYSGQGKGNTGELFF
TRBD1	TRBV2	TRBJ1-2	NA	TGTGCCAGCAGTGAGGCAGGGGGCTTGGGCTATGGCTACACCTTC	CASSEAGGLGYGYTF
NA	TRBV6-7	TRBJ2-1	NA	TGTGCCAGCAGTTACTCCCCCGCGGGCTACAATGAGCAGTTCTTC	CASSYSPAGYNEQFF
NA	TRBV7-2	TRBJ2-3	few	TGTGCCAGCAGCTCAATAAGGACGGCGCCAGATACGCAGTATTTT	CASSSIRTAPDTQYF
TRBD1	TRBV27	TRBJ2-7	NA	TGTGCCAGCAGTCCAAAAACAGGGGAGAGGGCCTACGAGCAGTACTTC	CASSPKTGERAYEQYF
TRBD2	TRBV12-3/TRBV12-4	TRBJ2-3	few	TGTGCCAGCAGTGGTCCCGGGACTAGGAGATGGAGCACAGATACGCAGTATTTT	CASSGPGTRRWSTDTQYF
TRBD2	TRBV20-1	TRBJ2-1	NA	TGCAGTGCTAGAGATTTCCGCGGGACTAGCGGGGCCTACAATGAGCAGTTCTTC	CSARDFRGTSGAYNEQFF
NA	TRBV14	TRBJ2-7	NA	TGTGCCAGCAGCCACTACAGGGGGAGGGGGCTCTACGAGCAGTACTTC	CASSHYRGRGLYEQYF
NA	TRBV7-9	TRBJ2-3	NA	TGTGCCAGCAGCTTCCCGGGCACAGATACGCAGTATTTT	CASSFPGTDTQYF
NA	TRBV7-2	TRBJ1-5	many	TGTGCCAGCAGCTTATCTGGCTCGTATAGCAATCAGCCCCAGCATTTT	CASSLSGSYSNQPQHF
TRBD2	TRBV6-2/TRBV6-3	TRBJ2-1	NA	TGTGCCAGCAGAGTCTGGGGTAGCGGGATGGATGAGCAGTTCTTC	CASRVWGSGMDEQFF
TRBD2	TRBV12-3/TRBV12-4	TRBJ2-2	many	TGTGCCAGCAGTCTCCAGCGGGAACGGGAGCTGTTTTTT	CASSLQRERELFF
NA	TRBV11-2	TRBJ2-5	NA	TGTGCCAGCAGCGGGGACCAAGAGACCCAGTACTTC	CASSGDQETQYF
NA	TRBV19	TRBJ1-5	NA	TGTGCCAGTAGTATACAAGGACAGAGCAATCAGCCCCAGCATTTT	CASSIQGQSNQPQHF
TRBD2	TRBV7-9	TRBJ2-1	NA	TGTGCCAGCAGCACCCCAGCGGGAGTCTCCTACAATGAGCAGTTCTTC	CASSTPAGVSYNEQFF
NA	TRBV12-3/TRBV12-4	TRBJ1-4	NA	TGTGCCAGCAGCCCGGGTTGGCGATCGGGGGAAAAACTGTTTTTT	CASSPGWRSGEKLFF
TRBD2	TRBV28	TRBJ2-4	few	TGTGCCAGCAGTTTATTAGCGGGGGGGTGGACCAAAAACATTCAGTACTTC	CASSLLAGGWTKNIQYF
NA	TRBV7-2	TRBJ2-5	many	TGTGCCAGCAGCTTATTCCAGCAGACCCAGTACTTC	CASSLFQQTQYF
NA	TRBV28	TRBJ1-1	NA	TGTGCCAGCAGATTACAGGCGGATTGGGCTGAAGCTTTCTTT	CASRLQADWAEAFF
TRBD1	TRBV12-3/TRBV12-4	TRBJ2-3	many	TGTGCCAGCAGCCTCGGGACAGGGGGGGATACGCAGTATTTT	CASSLGTGGDTQYF
NA	TRBV7-9	TRBJ1-2	few	TGTGCCAGCAGCTTAGGAGCAGGTTATGGCTACACCTTC	CASSLGAGYGYTF
TRBD2	TRBV7-2	TRBJ2-7	NA	TGTGCCAGCAGCTTAGGTGGTGGTCTAGCGGGAGAGTGGTCTGAGCAGTACTTC	CASSLGGGLAGEWSEQYF
TRBD1	TRBV28	TRBJ1-2	NA	TGTGCCAGCAGTTCCTGGACAGGGAACTATGGCTACACCTTC	CASSSWTGNYGYTF
TRBD2	TRBV7-2	TRBJ2-3	many	TGTGCCAGCAGCTTTGGGGGACTAGCGGGAGGAGCTGGCACAGATACGCAGTATTTT	CASSFGGLAGGAGTDTQYF
TRBD2	TRBV7-8	TRBJ2-1	few	TGTGCCAGCAGCCGAGGACTAGCGGCCTTTGAAGAGCAGTTCTTC	CASSRGLAAFEEQFF
TRBD2	TRBV11-2	TRBJ2-1	few	TGTGCCAGCAGCTTAGATGGGACTAGCTCCGATGAGCAGTTCTTC	CASSLDGTSSDEQFF